The subject of this entry is one T cell receptor beta chain. Its antigen is undetermined. The junction shows a germline mismatch at one end, possibly a read error. The data belong to a study of regulatory T cells in long-lasting Graves disease. Across the study: Newly diagnosed Graves' patients had under 3 months of antithyroid drugs.

TCR beta libraries were built with iRepertoire HTBI primers and Arm-PCR of CDR3 regions. TCRdb re-called the multiplex PCR reads with MiXCR, one entry per CDR3 protein. The table lists 530,000 or so distinct CDR3 sequences, roughly 14% of them singletons. Study-wide results and limits: Whereas new patients shared some 970 public clonotypes, persistent patients shared more, at about 2,500.

Described time point: newly diagnosed GD, antithyroid drugs for less than 3 months. Construction of the TCR library relied on RNA isolated from PBMCs. From each patient, around 10 milliliters of peripheral blood was drawn and collected into an EDTA anticoagulant tube. Germline CDR1 is PRHDT and CDR2 is FYEKMQ (reference sequence). The CDR3 totals 16 residues. The sample also formed part of further work on T cells in Graves' hyperthyroidism and ophthalmopathy. That work states: Through a model of 13 V-J features, ophthalmopathy was separated from stable hyperthyroidism.

Sequenced here: peripheral blood mononuclear cells (PBMCs), sampled at new diagnosis, from a patient treated with antithyroid drugs. The chain carries TRBV13 and TRBJ2-6; unclear D gene. The receptor was isolated from a man aged 30 to 45 with Graves disease. The CDR3 sequence: CASSQGITSGANVLTF. For the CDR3, the DNA is TGCGCCAGCAGCCAAGGAATAACCTCTGGGGCCAACGTCCTGACTTTC.